The clone carrying this T cell receptor (beta chain) was seen once. Its antigen is currently unknown. The sample comes from a study of cytomegalovirus exposure and HLA in healthy donors. Background on the study: Early release data held 75 million to 90 million unique TCRs from HLA-typed donors. Regarding the study as a whole: Later genetic work tied a missense DCLRE1C variant to beta-chain V and J trimming. Presence/absence analyses assumed roughly uniform sequencing depth across donors.

Researchers ran the PCR with 60 Vbeta and 13 Jbeta primers. The data were produced by immunoSEQ multiplex PCR, yet TCRdb's version contains in-frame clones alone and is incomplete. The sample holds under 200,000 clones, roughly 80% seen once. The CDR3 is 16 residues long. The V gene's germline CDR1 is MNHEY and CDR2 SVGAGI. The V and J ends lost 2 bases and 0 bases respectively, with 12 bases between them. The rearrangement uses TRBV6-5 and TRBJ2-3; D unresolved. The specimen was PBMCs. This TCR was recovered from a woman between 35 and 50 years old in good health and CMV-seropositive. The CDR3 sequence is CASSYAGGTSTDTQYF. CDR3 nucleotides: TGTGCCAGCAGTTACGCCGGTGGTACTAGCACAGATACGCAGTATTTT.